The 18 T cell receptor beta chains below come from one sample, sequenced in a study of graft-versus-host responses after intestinal transplantation. These receptors have no identified antigens. This table comes from immunoSEQ multiplex PCR, and its TCRdb copy is limited to in-frame clones, with some not included. The data contain approximately 90,000 clones, roughly 80% of them singletons. This material consisted of unstimulated CD4+ T cells sorted from spleen or lymph node cells, taken before intestinal transplant. These receptor sequences come from a human donor who received an intestinal transplant.

This clone was seen a few times. The identical CDR3 is also encoded by other nucleotide sequences in the sample. The chain combines TRBV5-4 with TRBJ2-5, with 9 bases identical to TRBD2. This CDR3 comprises 15 residues. In germline, CDR1 is SGHNT, CDR2 YYREEE (reference sequence). Unmatched junction bases numbered 8, after V lost 4 bases and J lost 4 bases. The CDR3 sequence: CASSTTQREVETQYF. The CDR3 bases are TGTGCCAGCAGCACCACCCAGCGGGAGGTAGAGACCCAGTACTTC.

This chain uses TRBV19 with TRBJ2-6; 9 positions agree with TRBD1. In germline, CDR1 is LNHDA, CDR2 SQIVND (reference sequence). V was clipped by 3 bases and J by 2 bases; unmatched bases: 8. The CDR3 length is 18 residues. CDR3 nucleotides: TGTGCCAGTAGTATCCGGGGGACAGGGAGCACTGGGGCCAACGTCCTGACTTTC. This sequence encodes CASSIRGTGSTGANVLTF.

The genes are TRBV10-3 and TRBJ1-2; D is uncertain. Trimming cost V 2 bases and J 6 bases, with 7 bases left between them. The CDR3 length is 12 residues. Looked up from germline, CDR1 is ENHRY and CDR2 is SYGVKD. The CDR3 reads CAISERLDGYTF. DNA of the CDR3: TGTGCCATCAGTGAGAGACTGGATGGCTACACCTTC.

The chain employs TRBV9 and TRBJ1-3; 9 bases are shared with TRBD1. V dropped 3 bases and J dropped 5; count of bases not matched to a gene: 9. The CDR3 has 16 amino acids. Germline CDR1 is SGDLS and CDR2 is YYNGEE. As DNA, the CDR3 is TGTGCCAGCAGCGCCGCTACAGGGGGCAGAAGAAACACCATATATTTT. Translated, it gives CASSAATGGRRNTIYF.

This sequence joins TRBV11-2 and TRBJ1-2, with 7 bases identical to TRBD1. The CDR3 totals 13 residues. The trim removed 8 bases at V and 4 bases at J, leaving 7 bases unmatched. Germline V gene sequence: CDR1 SGHAT, CDR2 FQNNGV. In DNA, the CDR3 is TGTGCCAGCCAGGGGACAGCCTCCTATGGCTACACCTTC. Its translation is CASQGTASYGYTF.

CDR3 bases: TGTGCCAGTAGTACAGGGGCAGGGAATCAGCCCCAGCATTTT. The encoded protein is CASSTGAGNQPQHF. This rearrangement joins TRBV19 to TRBJ1-5, with D perhaps TRBD1 (6 bases). The CDR3 loop spans 14 amino acids. Per germline, CDR1 LNHDA and CDR2 SQIVND (reference sequence). Trimming cost V 4 bases and J 4 bases, with 11 bases left between them.

This chain uses TRBV19 with TRBJ2-7, with a tentative D call TRBD1 (5 bases). CDR1 and CDR2 (germline): LNHDA, SQIVND (reference sequence). V was pared by 4 bases and J by 6 bases, with 13 bases between. This CDR3 has 13 residues. The CDR3, as DNA: TGTGCCAGTAGTACGAGAAGCCAGGGCGAGCAGTACTTC. Its protein product is CASSTRSQGEQYF.

The CDR3 DNA reads TGTGCCATCAGGAGCCCGGGACAGGGCGCAGATACGCAGTATTTT. Amino acids: CAIRSPGQGADTQYF. This chain connects TRBV10-3 to TRBJ2-3; 9 bases align to TRBD1. This CDR3 has 15 residues. Germline V gene lookup returns CDR1 ENHRY and CDR2 SYGVKD. Unmatched junction bases numbered 8, after V lost 6 bases and J lost 4 bases.

The chain has TRBV28 and TRBJ2-3; possibly TRBD2 for D (6 bases). V was pared by 4 bases and J by 4 bases, with 6 bases between. The CDR3 is 12 amino acids. Germline CDR1 is MDHEN and CDR2 is SYDVKM. CDR3 sequence reads: CASSSSADTQYF. The DNA for the CDR3 is TGTGCCAGCAGTTCTAGCGCAGATACGCAGTATTTT.

The chain joins TRBV30 to TRBJ1-6; TRBD1 matches at 11 bases. The CDR3 consists of 13 residues. With V trimmed by 5 bases and J by 11 bases, 5 bases remained unmatched. The germline CDR1 and CDR2 sequences are GTSNPN and SVGIG (reference sequence). Here the CDR3 DNA reads TGTGCCTGGGGCCCGGGACAGGGGGCACCCCTCCACTTT. This codes for CAWGPGQGAPLHF.

The V and J genes are TRBV5-6 and TRBJ2-7; weak D call: TRBD1 (5 bases). CDR1 is SGHDT and CDR2 is YYEEEE in the germline V gene. With 0 bases removed from V and 11 bases from J, the gap between germline ends came to 27 bases. This CDR3 spans 17 amino acids. The CDR3 loop is CASSLAFGSGPLFVEYF. DNA for the CDR3: TGTGCCAGCAGCTTGGCGTTCGGGTCAGGGCCTCTTTTCGTGGAGTACTTC.

The genes are TRBV27 and TRBJ1-2, with D maybe TRBD1 (6 bases). Germline V gene lookup returns CDR1 MNHEY and CDR2 SMNVEV (reference sequence). Trimming took off 3 bases at V and 7 bases at J, with 9 bases between the two ends. There are 12 residues in the CDR3. Here the CDR3 DNA reads TGTGCCAGCAGTTTTTCAGGGGCTGGCTACACCTTC. Protein: CASSFSGAGYTF.

This rearrangement joins TRBV27 to TRBJ2-3; weak D call: TRBD2 (6 bases). Germline V gene lookup returns CDR1 MNHEY and CDR2 SMNVEV (reference sequence). With 2 bases removed from V and 6 bases from J, the gap between germline ends came to 9 bases. The CDR3 has 13 residues. The CDR3 loop is CASSLEAGDTQYF. CDR3 in DNA: TGTGCCAGCAGTTTAGAGGCGGGGGATACGCAGTATTTT.

The chain has TRBV19 and TRBJ1-1; D gene unclear. The CDR3 loop spans 14 amino acids. In germline, CDR1 is LNHDA, CDR2 SQIVND (reference sequence). V gave up 10 bases and J gave up 0 bases, with 15 bases separating them. CDR3 protein: CATANSAMNTEAFF. The CDR3 DNA is TGTGCCACCGCCAACAGTGCTATGAACACTGAAGCTTTCTTT.

This sequence joins TRBV4-1 and TRBJ2-1, with TRBD2 matching 10 bases. Per germline, CDR1 MGHRA and CDR2 YSYEKL. This CDR3 has 17 amino acids. Trimming took 1 base from V and 4 from J; bases not matched to a gene: 7. The chain's CDR3 is CASSQGLAGVRYNEQFF. The CDR3 DNA follows: TGCGCCAGCAGCCAAGGGCTAGCGGGGGTCCGGTACAATGAGCAGTTCTTC.

The gene calls are TRBV6-1 and TRBJ2-4, with TRBD1 matching over 7 bases. Trimming cost V 6 bases and J 3 bases; bases outside gene matches: 2. Germline V gene data show CDR1 as MNHNS and CDR2 as SASEGT. This CDR3 is built from 13 residues. CDR3 sequence reads: CASRGDSKNIQYF. CDR3 nucleotides: TGTGCCAGCAGGGGGGACAGCAAAAACATTCAGTACTTC.

The chain joins TRBV4-1 to TRBJ2-7, with 10 positions matching TRBD1. CDR3 length: 16 amino acids. Germline lookup yields CDR1 MGHRA and CDR2 YSYEKL. The ends lost 5 bases at V and 4 bases at J; junction bases unmatched: 11. DNA for the CDR3: TGCGCCAGCAGCTACACTCCGGGACAGGGGAAATACGAGCAGTACTTC. Amino acids: CASSYTPGQGKYEQYF.

V and J are TRBV6-6 and TRBJ1-4; no reliable D call. V was trimmed by 5 bases and J by 2 bases, leaving 12 bases between them. CDR1 MNHNY and CDR2 SVGAGI come from the germline V gene (reference sequence). CDR3 length: 15 residues. The CDR3, as DNA: TGTGCCAGCAGTATTAACGGGGTCACTAATGAAAAACTGTTTTTT. Translation gives CASSINGVTNEKLFF.